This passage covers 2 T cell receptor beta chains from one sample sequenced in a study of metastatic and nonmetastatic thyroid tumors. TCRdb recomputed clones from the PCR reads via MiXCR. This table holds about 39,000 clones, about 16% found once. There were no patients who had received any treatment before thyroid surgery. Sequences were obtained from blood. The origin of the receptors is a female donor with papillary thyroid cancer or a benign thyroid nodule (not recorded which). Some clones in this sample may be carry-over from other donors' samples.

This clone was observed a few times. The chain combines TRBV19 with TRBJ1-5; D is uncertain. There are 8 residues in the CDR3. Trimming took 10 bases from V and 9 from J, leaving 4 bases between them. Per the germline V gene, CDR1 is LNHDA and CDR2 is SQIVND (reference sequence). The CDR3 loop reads CATPPQHF. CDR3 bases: TGTGCCACCCCGCCCCAGCATTTT.

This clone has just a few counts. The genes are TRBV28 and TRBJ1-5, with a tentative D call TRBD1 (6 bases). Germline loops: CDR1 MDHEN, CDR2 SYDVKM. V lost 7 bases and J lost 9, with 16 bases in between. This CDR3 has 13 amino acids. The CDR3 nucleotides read TGTGCCAGCACCCACGGCCCGACAGGGCCCCAGCATTTT. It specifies CASTHGPTGPQHF.